The 4 T cell receptor beta chains given below trace back to one sample, sequenced in a study of blood T cells in healthy people across ages. A second PCR of roughly 7 to 11 cycles used a sample-barcoded 5' primer and a J-beta primer mix. One entry per CDR3 protein, called by TCRdb with MiXCR from the 5' RACE reads. The data contain fewer than 750,000 distinct CDR3 sequences, over 40% of them singletons. Input material: blood. The receptors were gathered from an elderly woman in good health.

With respect to this clonotype: At one end the junction does not follow the germline gene, possibly because of a read error. The chain couples TRBV25-1 to TRBJ2-3; 8 bases are shared with TRBD2. The CDR3 consists of 15 residues. Germline CDR1 and CDR2: MGHDK and SYGVNS. This CDR3 reads CASSVAGKSTGTQYF. The CDR3 DNA follows: TGTGCCAGCAGTGTAGCGGGGAAGAGTACAGGTACGCAGTATTTT.

This clonotype appeared many times. The genes are TRBV5-1 and TRBJ2-7; a possible D gene is TRBD2 (5 bases). CDR1 and CDR2 from the germline V gene are SGHRS and YFSETQ. With 4 bases removed from V and 1 base from J, the gap between germline ends came to 12 bases. The CDR3 loop spans 14 amino acids. In nucleotides, the CDR3 is TGCGCCAGCAGCACTCGGACTTCTTCCTACGAGCAGTACTTC. Its translation: CASSTRTSSYEQYF.

This clonotype has at least ten counts. This chain joins TRBV4-1 and TRBJ2-1; D may be TRBD2 (5 bases). The V gene's germline CDR1 is MGHRA and CDR2 YSYEKL. Trimming stripped 2 bases from V and 0 bases from J, with 8 bases between. The CDR3 has 15 amino acids. Written as DNA, the CDR3 is TGCGCCAGCAGCCAACTAGAGGGCTCCTACAATGAGCAGTTCTTC. As protein: CASSQLEGSYNEQFF.

This sequence joins TRBV7-2 and TRBJ1-1; tentative D call: TRBD1 (5 bases). This CDR3 contains 13 residues. Germline CDR1 is SGHTA and CDR2 is FQGNSA. Trimming removed 7 bases at V and 2 bases at J, with 11 bases between. CDR3 DNA sequence: TGTGCCAGCACTAGACAGTTCAACACTGAAGCTTTCTTT. It specifies CASTRQFNTEAFF.